These 18 T cell receptor beta chains originate from one sample sequenced in a study of blood T cell repertoires in COVID-19. Assay: immunoSEQ multiplex PCR; the TCRdb copy retains only in-frame clones and omits some. The table lists 150,000 or so clones, 80% to 90% of them singletons. The material sequenced was peripheral blood. The source of these receptors is a man aged 35-49 years who had recovered from COVID-19.

The rearrangement links TRBV27 to TRBJ1-1; 7 bases agree with TRBD1. The ends lost 8 bases at V and 6 bases at J; junction bases unmatched: 3. CDR3 length: 11 residues. The germline CDR1 and CDR2 sequences are MNHEY and SMNVEV (reference sequence). The CDR3 DNA reads as TGTGCCAGCCACAGGGGTCCTGAAGCTTTCTTT. The encoded protein is CASHRGPEAFF.

This chain connects TRBV6-6 to TRBJ2-4; D gene unclear. Per germline, CDR1 MNHNY and CDR2 SVGAGI (reference sequence). The CDR3 sequence is 15 residues long. Trimming took 6 bases from V and 0 from J, leaving 12 bases between them. The CDR3 region has the DNA TGTGCCAGCAGCTCCGGAGCGATAGCCAAAAACATTCAGTACTTC. It encodes CASSSGAIAKNIQYF.

The chain employs TRBV28 and TRBJ1-1; 9 bases fit TRBD1. V gave up 6 bases and J gave up 10 bases; unmatched junction bases: 6. The length of the CDR3 is 12 residues. CDR1 is MDHEN and CDR2 is SYDVKM in the germline V gene. CDR3 DNA sequence: TGTGCCAGCAGCTGGGACAGGGTAGGAGCTTTCTTT. Translated, it gives CASSWDRVGAFF.

The chain links TRBV6-2 or TRBV6-3 to TRBJ2-1, with 8 bases aligning to TRBD1. The CDR3 is 15 residues long. The germline CDR1 and CDR2 sequences are MNHEY and SVGEGT. The junction had 10 bases not matched to a gene; V was cut back by 5 bases and J by 7 bases. CDR3 bases: TGTGCCAGCAGTGATCGATACAGGGGGAGGAATGAGCAGTTCTTC. This gives the protein CASSDRYRGRNEQFF.

The chain uses TRBV25-1 and TRBJ2-7; D not certain. CDR1 and CDR2 (germline): MGHDK, SYGVNS. The CDR3 covers 14 residues. V dropped 3 bases and J dropped 0 bases, with 9 bases sitting between them. CDR3 sequence reads: CASSESRGSYEQYF. The CDR3 nucleotides are TGTGCCAGCAGTGAGTCACGAGGCTCCTACGAGCAGTACTTC.

The count of this clone is one. The V gene is TRBV6-4, the J gene TRBJ2-3; D ambiguous. CDR1 is MRHNA, CDR2 SNTAGT, per germline. V shed 3 bases and J shed 0 bases, with 7 bases lying between them. This CDR3 is 14 amino acids long. CDR3 nucleotides: TGTGCCAGCAGTGAGGGCGCTAGCACAGATACGCAGTATTTT. Translating gives CASSEGASTDTQYF.

V gene TRBV24-1 combines with J gene TRBJ1-5; the D is unclear. The CDR3 extends over 13 amino acids. CDR1 and CDR2 from the germline V gene are KGHDR and SFDVKD. V dropped 9 bases and J dropped 9 bases, with 17 bases sitting between them. The CDR3: CATYLLALPPQHF. CDR3 bases: TGTGCCACCTACTTACTCGCCCTTCCGCCCCAGCATTTT.

The rearrangement links TRBV2 to TRBJ2-1; 7 nucleotides align to TRBD2. V lost 8 bases to trimming and J lost 4 bases; unmatched junction nucleotides: 14. The CDR3 totals 16 residues. Germline values: CDR1 SNHLY, CDR2 FYNNEI. The CDR3 spells CASHSRAGPLYNEQFF. The DNA for the CDR3 is TGTGCCAGCCACTCAAGAGCGGGACCACTGTACAATGAGCAGTTCTTC.

V is TRBV27 and J is TRBJ2-3, with 10 bases that match TRBD2. Trimming took 1 base from V and 9 from J; bases not matched to a gene: 7. This CDR3 is built from 15 residues. Germline CDR1 and CDR2: MNHEY and SMNVEV (reference sequence). The CDR3 here is CASSLYPSGGATQYF. CDR3 in DNA: TGTGCCAGCAGTTTATACCCTAGCGGGGGAGCGACGCAGTATTTT.

The V and J genes are TRBV5-1 and TRBJ2-7, with 8 bases that match TRBD2. The CDR3 sequence is 15 residues long. Unmatched junction bases numbered 10, after V lost 5 bases and J lost 3 bases. The V gene's germline CDR1 is SGHRS and CDR2 YFSETQ. The CDR3 sequence: CASRPVAGGGYEQYF. The CDR3 region has the DNA TGCGCCAGCAGGCCCGTTGCCGGGGGGGGCTACGAGCAGTACTTC.

The chain recombines TRBV19 with TRBJ1-5, with 7 positions matching TRBD1. This CDR3 is 15 amino acids long. With V trimmed by 3 bases and J by 4 bases, 6 bases remained unmatched. CDR1 is LNHDA and CDR2 is SQIVND in the germline V gene (reference sequence). The CDR3 nucleotides are TGTGCCAGTAGTATTAGGGGACAGTTGAATCAGCCCCAGCATTTT. It encodes CASSIRGQLNQPQHF. Full variable domain (rest looked up from reference TRBV19 and TRBJ1-5): DGGITQSPKYLFRKEGQNVTLSCEQNLNHDAMYWYRQDPGQGLRLIYYSQIVNDFQKGDIAEGYSVSREKKESFPLTVTSAQKNPTAFYLCASSIRGQLNQPQHFGDGTRLSIL.

The J gene is TRBJ2-3, the V gene TRBV18; no firm D call. The CDR3 sequence is 14 residues long. V was cut by 3 bases and J by 4 bases, with 11 bases left in between. Germline V gene sequence: CDR1 KGHSH, CDR2 LQKENI. CDR3 coding DNA: TGTGCCAGCTCACCCCCGTCGGGTGCAGATACGCAGTATTTT. Encoded protein: CASSPPSGADTQYF.

J is TRBJ2-5 and V is TRBV27, with 9 bases fitting TRBD2. Germline V gene sequence: CDR1 MNHEY, CDR2 SMNVEV (reference sequence). The CDR3 loop spans 14 amino acids. The trim removed 7 bases at V and 3 bases at J, leaving 6 bases unmatched. The CDR3 loop reads CASTPASGEETQYF. CDR3 coding DNA: TGTGCCAGCACCCCGGCTAGCGGGGAAGAGACCCAGTACTTC.

This clone has a handful of counts. The chain couples TRBV12-3 or TRBV12-4 to TRBJ1-2; no firm D call. The CDR3 is 13 residues long. V lost 2 bases to trimming and J lost 5 bases, with 9 bases between them. The CDR3 region has the DNA TGTGCCAGCAGTTTATCGCCTCAGTATGGCTACACCTTC. It codes for CASSLSPQYGYTF.

This clone was picked up one time. V is TRBV15 and J is TRBJ2-7; no definite D call. The CDR3 covers 13 residues. V lost 5 bases, J lost 0 bases, and 8 bases lay in between. In germline, CDR1 is LNHNV, CDR2 YYDKDF (reference sequence). Written as DNA, the CDR3 is TGTGCCACCAGCTCGGTAGACTCCTACGAGCAGTACTTC. It encodes CATSSVDSYEQYF.

V usage is TRBV19 and J usage is TRBJ2-5, with 8 bases identical to TRBD1. Per germline, CDR1 LNHDA and CDR2 SQIVND (reference sequence). The J segment lost 5 bases and the V segment lost 6 bases, leaving 5 bases of the junction unmatched. This CDR3 contains 13 residues. CDR3 coding DNA: TGTGCCAGTAGCCGACAGGGGATGGAGACCCAGTACTTC. This gives the protein CASSRQGMETQYF.

This chain links TRBV6-2 or TRBV6-3 with TRBJ2-7; TRBD1 matches 7 bases. Germline CDR1 reads MNHEY; CDR2 reads SVGEGT. The CDR3 is 13 residues long. J lost 1 base, V lost 4 bases, and 1 base had no gene match. The CDR3 here is CASSWGQSYEQYF. The DNA for the CDR3 is TGTGCCAGCAGTTGGGGACAGTCCTACGAGCAGTACTTC.

The chain uses TRBV6-6 and TRBJ2-1; 7 nucleotides match TRBD1. The germline CDR1 and CDR2 sequences are MNHNY and SVGAGI (reference sequence). The CDR3 consists of 11 residues. With V trimmed by 6 bases and J by 16 bases, 9 bases remained unmatched. Here the CDR3 DNA reads TGTGCCAGCAGGGACGGGACAGTGTATTTCTTC. Translation gives CASRDGTVYFF.